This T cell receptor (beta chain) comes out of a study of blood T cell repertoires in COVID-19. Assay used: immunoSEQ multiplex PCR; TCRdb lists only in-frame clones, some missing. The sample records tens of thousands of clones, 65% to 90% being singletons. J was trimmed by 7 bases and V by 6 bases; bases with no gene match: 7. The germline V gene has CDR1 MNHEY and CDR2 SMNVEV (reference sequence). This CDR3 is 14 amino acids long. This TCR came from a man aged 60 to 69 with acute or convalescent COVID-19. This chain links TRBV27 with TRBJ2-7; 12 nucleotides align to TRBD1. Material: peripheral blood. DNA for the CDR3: TGTGCCAGCAGCCAGGGACAGGGGGCGGGAGAGCAGTACTTC. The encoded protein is CASSQGQGAGEQYF.